The clone carrying this TCR beta chain was observed a few times. Primers included in the PCR were 60 Vbeta and 13 Jbeta primers. Some clones are missing from TCRdb's copy, which holds only in-frame ones; the method was immunoSEQ multiplex PCR. The data show 130,000 to 150,000 clones, with 80% seen just once and around 4.1% held by the top ten. These data are taken from a study of cytomegalovirus exposure and HLA in healthy donors. The source is a man aged 35 to 55 in good health and CMV-seronegative. Sequencing input: PBMCs.

The CDR3 sequence is CASSLEGQGAIRIDQPQHF. The CDR3 DNA sequence: TGTGCCAGCAGCTTAGAGGGACAGGGGGCAATACGGATTGATCAGCCCCAGCATTTT. The chain recombines TRBV7-6 with TRBJ1-5, with 12 bases identical to TRBD1. Germline V gene data show CDR1 as SGHVS and CDR2 as FNYEAQ. V trimming: 1 base; J trimming: 5 bases; junction bases outside the gene matches: 12. The CDR3 is 19 residues long.